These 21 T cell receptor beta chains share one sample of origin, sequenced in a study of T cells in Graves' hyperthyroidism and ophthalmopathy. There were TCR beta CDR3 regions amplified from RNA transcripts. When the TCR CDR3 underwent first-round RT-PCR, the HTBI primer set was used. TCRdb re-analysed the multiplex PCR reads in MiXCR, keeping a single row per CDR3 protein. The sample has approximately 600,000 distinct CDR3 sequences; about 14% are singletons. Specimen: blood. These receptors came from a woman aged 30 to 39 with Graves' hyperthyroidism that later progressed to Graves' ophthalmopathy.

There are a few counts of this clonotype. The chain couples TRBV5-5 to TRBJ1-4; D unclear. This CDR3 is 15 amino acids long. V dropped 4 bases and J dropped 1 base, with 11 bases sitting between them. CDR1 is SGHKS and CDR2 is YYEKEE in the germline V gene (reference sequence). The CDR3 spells CASSVWELTNEKLFF. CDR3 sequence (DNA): TGTGCCAGCAGCGTTTGGGAGCTAACTAATGAAAAACTGTTTTTT. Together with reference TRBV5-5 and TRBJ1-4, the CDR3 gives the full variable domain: DAGVTQSPTHLIKTRGQQVTLRCSPISGHKSVSWYQQVLGQGPQFIFQYYEKEERGRGNFPDRFSARQFPNYSSELNVNALLLGDSALYLCASSVWELTNEKLFFGSGTQLSVL.

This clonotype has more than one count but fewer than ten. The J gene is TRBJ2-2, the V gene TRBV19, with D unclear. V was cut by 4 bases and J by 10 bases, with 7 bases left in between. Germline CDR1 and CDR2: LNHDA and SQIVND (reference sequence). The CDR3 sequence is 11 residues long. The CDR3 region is CASSTPEELFF. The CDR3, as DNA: TGTGCCAGTAGTACCCCGGAGGAGCTGTTTTTT.

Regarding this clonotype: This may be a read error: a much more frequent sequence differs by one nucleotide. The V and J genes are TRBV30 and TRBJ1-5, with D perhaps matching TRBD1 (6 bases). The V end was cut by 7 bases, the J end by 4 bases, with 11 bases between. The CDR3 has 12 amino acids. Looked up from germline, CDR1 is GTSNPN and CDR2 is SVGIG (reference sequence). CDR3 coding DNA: TGTGCCTCGGGGGCGGAAAATCAGCCCCAGCATTTT. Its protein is CASGAENQPQHF.

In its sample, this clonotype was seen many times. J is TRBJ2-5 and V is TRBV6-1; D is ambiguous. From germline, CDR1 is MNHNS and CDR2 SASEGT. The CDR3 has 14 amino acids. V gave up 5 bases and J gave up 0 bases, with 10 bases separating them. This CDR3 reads CASSPPWDQETQYF. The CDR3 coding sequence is TGTGCCAGCAGTCCCCCCTGGGACCAAGAGACCCAGTACTTC.

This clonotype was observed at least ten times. The DNA for the CDR3 is TGTGCCAGCAGTTTAAACTCGGGAGGGCCCCTCTACGAGCAGTACTTC. Translation gives CASSLNSGGPLYEQYF. V usage is TRBV11-2 and J usage is TRBJ2-7, with 8 positions matching TRBD2. Germline V lookup: CDR1 SGHAT, CDR2 FQNNGV. Trimming cost V 6 bases and J 3 bases; bases outside gene matches: 13. CDR3 length: 16 residues. Variable domain in full (rest from reference TRBV11-2 and TRBJ2-7): EAGVAQSPRYKIIEKRQSVAFWCNPISGHATLYWYQQILGQGPKLLIQFQNNGVVDDSQLPKDRFSAERLKGVDSTLKIQPAKLEDSAVYLCASSLNSGGPLYEQYFGPGTRLTVT.

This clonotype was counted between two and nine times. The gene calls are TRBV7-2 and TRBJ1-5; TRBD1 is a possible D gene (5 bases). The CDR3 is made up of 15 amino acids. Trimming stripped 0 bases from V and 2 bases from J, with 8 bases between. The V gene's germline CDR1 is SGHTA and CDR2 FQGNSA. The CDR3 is CASSLAGVGNQPQHF. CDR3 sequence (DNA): TGTGCCAGCAGCTTAGCAGGGGTAGGCAATCAGCCCCAGCATTTT.

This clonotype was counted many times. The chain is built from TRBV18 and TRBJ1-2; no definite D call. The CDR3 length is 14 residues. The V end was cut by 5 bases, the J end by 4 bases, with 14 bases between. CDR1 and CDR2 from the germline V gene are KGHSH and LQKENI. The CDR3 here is CASSFTDGLYGYTF. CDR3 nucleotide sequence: TGTGCCAGCTCATTTACGGACGGACTCTATGGCTACACCTTC.

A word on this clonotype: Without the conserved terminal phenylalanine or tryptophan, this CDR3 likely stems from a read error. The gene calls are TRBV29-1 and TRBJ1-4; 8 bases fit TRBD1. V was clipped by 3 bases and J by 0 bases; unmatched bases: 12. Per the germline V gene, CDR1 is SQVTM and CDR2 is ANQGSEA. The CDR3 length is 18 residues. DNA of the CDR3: TGCAGCGTTGATCACTGGGACAGGCGAGTTGCAACTAATGAAAAACTGTTTCTT. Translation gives CSVDHWDRRVATNEKLFL.

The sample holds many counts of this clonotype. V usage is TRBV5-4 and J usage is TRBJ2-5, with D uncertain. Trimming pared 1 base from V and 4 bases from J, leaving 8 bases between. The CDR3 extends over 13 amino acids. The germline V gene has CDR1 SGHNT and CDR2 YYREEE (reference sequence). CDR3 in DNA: TGTGCCAGCAGCTTGAGGCCGGGAGAGACCCAGTACTTC. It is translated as CASSLRPGETQYF.

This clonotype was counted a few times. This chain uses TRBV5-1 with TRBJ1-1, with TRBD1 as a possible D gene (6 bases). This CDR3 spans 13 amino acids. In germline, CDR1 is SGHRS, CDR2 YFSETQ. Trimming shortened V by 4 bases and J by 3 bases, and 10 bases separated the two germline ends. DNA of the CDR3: TGCGCCAGCAGCCTGAGGACAGACACTGAAGCTTTCTTT. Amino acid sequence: CASSLRTDTEAFF.

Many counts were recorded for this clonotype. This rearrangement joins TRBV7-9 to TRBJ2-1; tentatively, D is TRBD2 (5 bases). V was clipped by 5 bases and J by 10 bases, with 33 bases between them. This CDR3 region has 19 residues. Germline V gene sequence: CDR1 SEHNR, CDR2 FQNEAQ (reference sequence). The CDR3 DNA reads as TGTGCCAGCAGCGGCAGTGGAGCAACCCGGCTAGGCACTAGTCGAGAGCAGTTCTTC. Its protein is CASSGSGATRLGTSREQFF.

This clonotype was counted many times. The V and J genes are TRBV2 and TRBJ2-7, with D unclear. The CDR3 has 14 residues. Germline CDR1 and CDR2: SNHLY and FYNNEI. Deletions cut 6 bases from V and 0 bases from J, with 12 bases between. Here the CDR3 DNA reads TGTGCCAGCAGGTACGAGACCCACTCCTACGAGCAGTACTTC. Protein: CASRYETHSYEQYF.

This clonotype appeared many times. Here the CDR3 reads CASSLDMYQETQYF. Written as DNA, the CDR3 is TGTGCCAGCAGCTTGGATATGTACCAAGAGACCCAGTACTTC. The gene calls are TRBV5-4 and TRBJ2-5, with D unresolved. The V end lost 0 bases, the J end lost 0 bases, and 6 bases lay between the germline ends. This CDR3 region has 14 residues. Germline CDR1 is SGHNT and CDR2 is YYREEE (reference sequence).

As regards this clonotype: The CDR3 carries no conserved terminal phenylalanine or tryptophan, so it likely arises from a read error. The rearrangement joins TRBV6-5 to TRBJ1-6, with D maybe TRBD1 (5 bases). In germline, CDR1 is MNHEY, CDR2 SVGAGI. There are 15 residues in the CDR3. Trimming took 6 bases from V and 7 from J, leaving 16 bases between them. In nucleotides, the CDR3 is TGTGCCAGCAGATACAGGTCGTCCTTGAATTCACCCCTCCACGTT. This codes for CASRYRSSLNSPLHV.

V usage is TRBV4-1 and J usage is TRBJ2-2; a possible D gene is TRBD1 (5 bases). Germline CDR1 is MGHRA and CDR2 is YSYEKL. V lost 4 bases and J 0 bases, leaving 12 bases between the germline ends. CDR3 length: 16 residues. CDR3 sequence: CASSRTGASNTGELFF. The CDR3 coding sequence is TGCGCCAGCAGCCGAACAGGAGCCTCGAACACCGGGGAGCTGTTTTTT.

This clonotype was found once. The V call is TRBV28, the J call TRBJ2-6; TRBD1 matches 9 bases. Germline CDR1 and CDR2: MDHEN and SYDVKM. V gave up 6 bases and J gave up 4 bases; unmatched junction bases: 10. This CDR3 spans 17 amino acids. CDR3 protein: CASSQPGQGNGANVLTF. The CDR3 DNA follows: TGTGCCAGCAGCCAACCGGGACAGGGTAACGGGGCCAACGTCCTGACTTTC.

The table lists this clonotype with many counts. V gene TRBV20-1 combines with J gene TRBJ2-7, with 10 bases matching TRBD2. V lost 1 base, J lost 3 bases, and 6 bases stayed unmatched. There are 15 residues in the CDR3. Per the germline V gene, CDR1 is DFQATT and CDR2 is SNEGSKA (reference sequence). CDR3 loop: CSARGSSGSYYEQYF. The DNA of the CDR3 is TGCAGTGCTAGAGGCTCTAGCGGGAGTTACTACGAGCAGTACTTC.

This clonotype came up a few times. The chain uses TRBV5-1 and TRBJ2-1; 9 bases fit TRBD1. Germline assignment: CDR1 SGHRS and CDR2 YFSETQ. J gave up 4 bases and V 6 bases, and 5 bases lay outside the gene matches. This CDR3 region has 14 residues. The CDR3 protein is CASTDRGDYNEQFF. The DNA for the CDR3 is TGCGCCAGCACCGACAGGGGGGATTACAATGAGCAGTTCTTC.

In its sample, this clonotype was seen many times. DNA of the CDR3: TGTGCCAGCACCCCGGGGCAGAACACAGATACGCAGTATTTT. It yields the protein CASTPGQNTDTQYF. The chain combines TRBV28 with TRBJ2-3; D may correspond to TRBD1 or TRBD2 (5 bases each). The germline V and J ends were trimmed by 7 bases and 2 bases, with 13 bases remaining between them. The length of the CDR3 is 14 residues. Per germline, CDR1 MDHEN and CDR2 SYDVKM.

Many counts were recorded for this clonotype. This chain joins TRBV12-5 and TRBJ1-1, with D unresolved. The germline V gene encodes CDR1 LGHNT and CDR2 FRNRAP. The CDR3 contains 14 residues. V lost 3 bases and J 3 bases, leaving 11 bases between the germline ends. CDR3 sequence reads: CASGFREGYTEAFF. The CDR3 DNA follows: TGTGCTAGTGGTTTCCGGGAGGGATACACTGAAGCTTTCTTT.

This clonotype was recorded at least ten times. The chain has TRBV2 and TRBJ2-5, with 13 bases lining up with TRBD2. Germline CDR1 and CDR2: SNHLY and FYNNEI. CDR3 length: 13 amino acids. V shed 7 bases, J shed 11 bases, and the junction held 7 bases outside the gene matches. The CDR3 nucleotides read TGTGCCAGCACTCCTGGGGGACTAGCGGGACAGTACTTC. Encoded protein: CASTPGGLAGQYF.